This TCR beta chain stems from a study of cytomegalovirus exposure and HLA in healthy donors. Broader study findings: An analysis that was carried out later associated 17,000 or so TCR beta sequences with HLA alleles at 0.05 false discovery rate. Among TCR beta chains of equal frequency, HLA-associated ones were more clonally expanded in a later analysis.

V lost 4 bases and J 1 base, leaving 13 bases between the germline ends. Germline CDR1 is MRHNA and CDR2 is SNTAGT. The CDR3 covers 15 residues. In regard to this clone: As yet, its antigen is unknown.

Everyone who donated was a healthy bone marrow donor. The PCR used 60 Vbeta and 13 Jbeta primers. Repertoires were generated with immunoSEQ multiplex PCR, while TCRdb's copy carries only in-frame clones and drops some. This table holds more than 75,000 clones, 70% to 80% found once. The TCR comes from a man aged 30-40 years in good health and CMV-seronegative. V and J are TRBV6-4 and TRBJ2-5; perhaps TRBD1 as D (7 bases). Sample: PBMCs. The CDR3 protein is CASSAGEGAQETQYF. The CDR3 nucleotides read TGTGCCAGCAGTGCGGGAGAGGGGGCCCAAGAGACCCAGTACTTC.